The rows below give T cell receptor beta chains drawn from one sample of a study of blood T cell repertoires in COVID-19. Assay used: immunoSEQ multiplex PCR; TCRdb lists only in-frame clones, some missing. The table includes 150,000 to 200,000 clones, around 84% detected once. The sample taken for sequencing was PBMCs or T cells enriched from blood (not recorded which). Source of these receptors: a woman between 25 and 40 years old who had been exposed to COVID-19. Each CDR3 is given with its conserved first and last residue. The D gene is left open where the match is weak. Size tells how often a clone was seen (once, few, many) or the class of an expanded clone, and some rows leave it out.

CAISNLAVNNEQFF	TGTGCCATCAGTAATCTAGCAGTCAACAATGAGCAGTTCTTC	-	-	TRBV10-3	TRBJ2-1
CATSDPTKANYGYTF	TGTGCCACCAGTGATCCCACTAAAGCCAACTATGGCTACACCTTC	-	-	TRBV24-1	TRBJ1-2
CASSYLGEVSGYTF	TGTGCCAGCAGTTACCTAGGAGAAGTTAGCGGCTACACCTTC	-	-	TRBV6-5	TRBJ1-2
CASSRSGEGGYTF	TGTGCCAGCAGTAGGTCGGGGGAGGGAGGCTACACCTTC	-	-	TRBV2	TRBJ1-2
CASSYNRETQYF	TGTGCCAGCAGCTACAACAGGGAGACCCAGTACTTC	-	-	TRBV7-9	TRBJ2-5
CASSVLGDRVVNEQFF	TGTGCCAGCAGCGTTCTGGGGGACAGGGTAGTAAATGAGCAGTTCTTC	TRBD1	once	TRBV9	TRBJ2-1
CASSLARDRGDLDYGYTF	TGCGCCAGCAGCTTGGCCCGGGACAGGGGCGACCTAGACTATGGCTACACCTTC	TRBD1	few	TRBV5-1	TRBJ1-2
CASILDYRQQTQYF	TGTGCCAGCATCCTCGATTACAGGCAACAGACCCAGTACTTC	-	once	TRBV11-2	TRBJ2-5
CASSQMSGTQYF	TGTGCCAGCAGCCAAATGAGCGGTACGCAGTATTTT	-	-	TRBV14	TRBJ2-3
CSVLGLLSYEQYF	TGCAGCGTTCTAGGCCTACTCTCCTACGAGCAGTACTTC	-	once	TRBV29-1	TRBJ2-7
CASSTGGYGYTF	TGTGCCAGCAGCACAGGGGGCTATGGCTACACCTTC	TRBD1	-	TRBV6-2/TRBV6-3	TRBJ1-2
CASSPDPHKEGYNSPLHF	TGTGCCAGCAGCCCAGACCCCCACAAGGAGGGGTATAATTCACCCCTCCACTTT	-	-	TRBV27	TRBJ1-6
CASGPGSYEQYF	TGTGCCAGCGGCCCCGGGTCCTACGAGCAGTACTTC	-	-	TRBV9	TRBJ2-7
CASSPRLSYEQYF	TGTGCCAGCAGCCCAAGACTGTCCTACGAGCAGTACTTC	-	-	TRBV12-3/TRBV12-4	TRBJ2-7
CASSLEMVGGYYGYTF	TGTGCCAGCAGCTTGGAGATGGTCGGGGGGTACTATGGCTACACCTTC	-	once	TRBV7-9	TRBJ1-2
CASSLGQHTEAFF	TGTGCCAGCAGCTTAGGACAGCACACTGAAGCTTTCTTT	-	once	TRBV7-8	TRBJ1-1
CASSLGGRQFF	TGTGCCAGCAGTTTGGGGGGGCGCCAGTTCTTC	-	few	TRBV7-2	TRBJ2-1
CASSDYSGNTIYF	TGTGCCAGCAGCGACTACTCTGGAAACACCATATATTTT	-	few	TRBV9	TRBJ1-3
CASSIQGVPDTQYF	TGTGCCAGTAGTATTCAGGGCGTACCAGATACGCAGTATTTT	-	-	TRBV19	TRBJ2-3
CASRGGGNSPLHF	TGTGCCAGCCGGGGAGGGGGTAATTCACCCCTCCACTTT	-	-	TRBV2	TRBJ1-6
CASSQKTGTGDTEAFF	TGTGCCAGCAGCCAAAAAACCGGGACAGGGGACACTGAAGCTTTCTTT	TRBD1	few	TRBV3-1/TRBV3-2	TRBJ1-1
CASSLRGGGGPYEQYF	TGCGCCAGCAGCTTGAGGGGGGGCGGGGGGCCCTACGAGCAGTACTTC	TRBD2	-	TRBV5-1	TRBJ2-7
CASSPRLGQGANEQFF	TGTGCCAGCAGCCCCCGTTTAGGACAGGGTGCCAATGAGCAGTTCTTC	TRBD1	-	TRBV7-9	TRBJ2-1
CASQAGTGVTGELFF	TGTGCCAGTCAGGCCGGGACAGGGGTCACCGGGGAGCTGTTTTTT	TRBD1	-	TRBV19	TRBJ2-2
CASSPRPNTEAFF	TGTGCCAGCTCACCGCGCCCAAACACTGAAGCTTTCTTT	-	-	TRBV18	TRBJ1-1
CASYWGGEAFF	TGTGCCAGCTATTGGGGAGGTGAAGCTTTCTTT	-	-	TRBV18	TRBJ1-1
CASSQVSGGLYEQYF	TGCGCCAGCAGCCAAGTTAGCGGGGGACTCTACGAGCAGTACTTC	TRBD2	-	TRBV4-3	TRBJ2-7
CASSQDYRGQTDTQYF	TGCGCCAGCAGCCAGGACTACAGGGGGCAGACAGATACGCAGTATTTT	TRBD1	-	TRBV4-3	TRBJ2-3
CASLLTSGAYEQYF	TGTGCCAGCCTCCTGACTAGCGGAGCCTACGAGCAGTACTTC	TRBD2	-	TRBV2	TRBJ2-7
CASSQPRGNQPQHF	TGTGCCAGCAGCCAGCCCAGGGGAAATCAGCCCCAGCATTTT	-	-	TRBV6-2/TRBV6-3	TRBJ1-5
CATSRPGQETQYF	TGTGCCACCTCCAGGCCGGGGCAAGAGACCCAGTACTTC	-	once	TRBV24-1	TRBJ2-5
CASSLSYHMATNEKLFF	TGTGCCAGCAGCCTAAGCTACCATATGGCAACTAATGAAAAACTGTTTTTT	-	-	TRBV7-9	TRBJ1-4
CASSTSTGRTEAFF	TGTGCCAGCAGTACCTCGACAGGTCGTACTGAAGCTTTCTTT	-	-	TRBV27	TRBJ1-1
CASSYSNEVTGYTF	TGTGCCAGCAGTTACTCGAACGAGGTCACCGGCTACACCTTC	-	-	TRBV6-5	TRBJ1-2
CASSGITGMNTEAFF	TGCGCCAGCAGTGGGATTACAGGGATGAACACTGAAGCTTTCTTT	-	-	TRBV10-2	TRBJ1-1
CASSLQGYSGGQETQYF	TGTGCCAGCAGCCTTCAAGGGTATAGCGGGGGGCAGGAGACCCAGTACTTC	TRBD2	-	TRBV11-2	TRBJ2-5
CASSYLATYEQYF	TGTGCCAGCAGTTACTTAGCCACCTACGAGCAGTACTTC	-	-	TRBV6-2/TRBV6-3	TRBJ2-7
CASTANIGQSYGYTF	TGTGCCAGTACTGCAAACATCGGACAGTCCTATGGCTACACCTTC	-	-	TRBV19	TRBJ1-2
CAITRDREESPLHF	TGTGCCATCACGAGGGACAGGGAAGAATCACCCCTCCACTTT	TRBD1	-	TRBV10-3	TRBJ1-6
CASSHRTDTQYF	TGTGCCAGCAGTCACCGGACAGATACGCAGTATTTT	-	once	TRBV12-3/TRBV12-4	TRBJ2-3
CATRANTGELFF	TGTGCCACGAGGGCGAACACCGGGGAGCTGTTTTTT	-	-	TRBV24-1	TRBJ2-2
CASSLDSSGNTIYF	TGTGCCAGCAGCCTAGACAGTTCTGGAAACACCATATATTTT	-	-	TRBV7-3	TRBJ1-3
CASSQQENPSYGYTF	TGCGCCAGCAGCCAACAGGAAAACCCTTCCTATGGCTACACCTTC	-	-	TRBV4-1	TRBJ1-2
CASQGVYEQYF	TGTGCCAGCCAAGGGGTCTACGAGCAGTACTTC	-	few	TRBV5-8	TRBJ2-7
CASRTGYTEAFF	TGTGCCAGTAGGACGGGATACACTGAAGCTTTCTTT	-	-	TRBV25-1	TRBJ1-1
CASGGAADTQYF	TGTGCTAGCGGGGGGGCCGCAGATACGCAGTATTTT	TRBD2	-	TRBV25-1	TRBJ2-3
CASSLGLHSPLHF	TGTGCCAGCAGTTTAGGACTCCATTCACCCCTCCACTTT	-	-	TRBV28	TRBJ1-6
CASSFASGSVGNEQFF	TGTGCCAGCAGCTTCGCATCAGGTAGCGTTGGGAATGAGCAGTTCTTC	-	-	TRBV11-2	TRBJ2-1
CASSLGGGSQPQHF	TGTGCCAGCAGCTTGGGAGGGGGCAGTCAGCCCCAGCATTTT	TRBD1	-	TRBV5-6	TRBJ1-5
CAISESFGTGIGTQPQHF	TGTGCCATCAGTGAGTCCTTCGGGACAGGGATCGGGACCCAGCCCCAGCATTTT	TRBD1	-	TRBV10-3	TRBJ1-5
CASTSDSSNTGELFF	TGTGCCAGCACCTCGGACTCCTCGAACACCGGGGAGCTGTTTTTT	-	once	TRBV7-9	TRBJ2-2
CASSHLLSTSGEGTGELFF	TGCGCCAGCAGCCACCTCCTTTCGACTAGCGGGGAGGGCACCGGGGAGCTGTTTTTT	TRBD2	-	TRBV4-3	TRBJ2-2
CASSQPRGGEQYF	TGTGCCAGCAGCCAACCTAGGGGTGGCGAGCAGTACTTC	-	-	TRBV3-1/TRBV3-2	TRBJ2-7